These 13 T cell receptor beta chains share one sample of origin, sequenced in a study of cytomegalovirus exposure and HLA in healthy donors. Amplification used 60 Vbeta primers and 13 Jbeta primers. This table comes from immunoSEQ multiplex PCR, and its TCRdb copy is limited to in-frame clones, with some not included. The table has some 160,000 clones, around 78% seen once; the top ten hold 7%. Material for sequencing was PBMCs. The source of these receptors is a woman aged 40 to 49 in good health and CMV-seropositive.

The rearrangement uses TRBV19 and TRBJ2-2, with TRBD1 matching 10 bases. Per the germline V gene, CDR1 is LNHDA and CDR2 is SQIVND (reference sequence). V was clipped by 3 bases and J by 6 bases; unmatched bases: 1. This CDR3 is built from 14 residues. The DNA of the CDR3 is TGTGCCAGTAGTATCGACAGGGGGCCCGGGGAGCTGTTTTTT. Translating it yields CASSIDRGPGELFF.

The chain carries TRBV5-1 and TRBJ1-2; 9 nucleotides agree with TRBD1. V gave up 5 bases and J gave up 4 bases; unmatched junction bases: 15. Germline CDR1 is SGHRS and CDR2 is YFSETQ. This CDR3 is built from 17 residues. The CDR3 coding sequence is TGCGCCAGCAGAGCGGGACAGGGAGGGAGAAGGGCCTATGGCTACACCTTC. The encoded protein is CASRAGQGGRRAYGYTF.

The V and J genes are TRBV30 and TRBJ2-7; the match to TRBD1 covers 7 bases. The CDR3 spans 13 residues. The germline V gene has CDR1 GTSNPN and CDR2 SVGIG (reference sequence). Trimming at V came to 3 bases and at J to 6 bases, leaving 8 bases not matched to a gene. CDR3 coding DNA: TGTGCCTGGAGGGGCAGGGGGTCTTCCGAGCAGTACTTC. Protein: CAWRGRGSSEQYF.

The V gene is TRBV18, the J gene TRBJ2-7, with 7 nucleotides matching TRBD1. In germline, CDR1 is KGHSH, CDR2 LQKENI. V was clipped by 6 bases and J by 2 bases; unmatched bases: 10. This CDR3 is built from 15 residues. This CDR3 is CASSPRDSKTYEQYF. The CDR3 coding sequence is TGTGCCAGCTCCCCTCGGGACAGCAAAACCTACGAGCAGTACTTC.

This chain connects TRBV6-6 to TRBJ1-5; the D is unclear. Germline CDR1 reads MNHNY; CDR2 reads SVGAGI (reference sequence). V gave up 2 bases and J gave up 2 bases, with 10 bases separating them. The CDR3 loop spans 15 amino acids. The CDR3 sequence is CASSYGGIGNQPQHF. The CDR3 coding sequence is TGTGCCAGCAGTTACGGAGGGATCGGCAATCAGCCCCAGCATTTT.

V gene TRBV21-1 combines with J gene TRBJ2-3; the listed D gene, TRBD2, was not tested against the DNA. TRBV21-1 counts as a pseudogene. This CDR3 contains 15 residues. DNA of the CDR3: TGTGCCAGCAGCAAAGCCGGCGGGGGTCAAGATACGCAGTATTTT. Amino acid sequence: CASSKAGGGQDTQYF.

The chain links TRBV30 to TRBJ2-2, with 13 bases identical to TRBD2. The CDR3 sequence is 17 residues long. V lost 0 bases, J lost 4 bases, and 5 bases stayed unmatched. The V gene's germline CDR1 is GTSNPN and CDR2 SVGIG (reference sequence). The CDR3 protein is CAWSVLAGGLGTGELFF. DNA of the CDR3: TGTGCCTGGAGTGTACTAGCGGGGGGGCTCGGCACCGGGGAGCTGTTTTTT.

The chain employs TRBV6-5 and TRBJ1-1; D uncertain. Germline loops: CDR1 MNHEY, CDR2 SVGAGI. The ends were cut back, 5 bases at V and 4 bases at J, with 14 bases in the middle. The CDR3 spans 14 residues. CDR3 amino acids: CASSLDGEGTEAFF. The CDR3 bases are TGTGCCAGCAGTCTGGACGGGGAGGGCACTGAAGCTTTCTTT.

The chain recombines TRBV9 with TRBJ1-1; no firm D call. The CDR3 has 14 residues. The germline V gene has CDR1 SGDLS and CDR2 YYNGEE. The V end was cut by 4 bases, the J end by 6 bases, with 16 bases between. CDR3 coding DNA: TGTGCCAGCAGCACCCTGACAATCCCGGCTGAAGCTTTCTTT. Translated, it gives CASSTLTIPAEAFF.

The chain uses TRBV7-6 and TRBJ2-1; 8 nucleotides align to TRBD2. J gave up 8 bases and V 0 bases, and 12 bases lay outside the gene matches. This CDR3 comprises 17 residues. CDR1 is SGHVS and CDR2 is FNYEAQ in the germline V gene. The CDR3, as DNA: TGTGCCAGCAGCTTAGCTCCGGTCCGGGGGGGCGCCGATGAGCAGTTCTTC. This translates into CASSLAPVRGGADEQFF.

The V gene is TRBV6-1, the J gene TRBJ2-5, with D possibly matching TRBD1 (6 bases). The germline V gene has CDR1 MNHNS and CDR2 SASEGT. V shed 4 bases and J shed 3 bases, with 15 bases lying between them. The CDR3 has 15 residues. For the CDR3, the DNA is TGTGCCAGCAGTGCTACCGGGACACCGAAAGAGACCCAGTACTTC. Its protein product is CASSATGTPKETQYF.

V gene TRBV7-2 combines with J gene TRBJ1-2; TRBD1 aligns across 10 bases. The CDR3 loop spans 16 amino acids. CDR1 SGHTA and CDR2 FQGNSA come from the germline V gene. Trimming cost V 5 bases and J 2 bases; bases outside gene matches: 8. CDR3 amino acids: CASSRAGTGANYGYTF. The CDR3 DNA reads as TGTGCCAGCAGCAGGGCCGGGACAGGGGCCAACTATGGCTACACCTTC.

This clone appeared a few times. The genes are TRBV25-1 and TRBJ2-1; 7 bases agree with TRBD2. The CDR3 runs 16 residues. Trimming took 4 bases from V and 1 from J; bases not matched to a gene: 7. Germline values: CDR1 MGHDK, CDR2 SYGVNS. CDR3 nucleotide sequence: TGTGCCAGCAGTGTCCGCCCGGGGGGATCCTACAATGAGCAGTTCTTC. Protein product: CASSVRPGGSYNEQFF.